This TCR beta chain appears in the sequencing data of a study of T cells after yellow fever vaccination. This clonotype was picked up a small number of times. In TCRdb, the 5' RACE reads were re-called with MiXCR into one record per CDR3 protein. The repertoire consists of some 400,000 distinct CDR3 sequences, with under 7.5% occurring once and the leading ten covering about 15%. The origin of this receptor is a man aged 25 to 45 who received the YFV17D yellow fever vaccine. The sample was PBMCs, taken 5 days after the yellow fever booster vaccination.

The CDR3 protein is CSARSGSSGGDTQYF. The CDR3 nucleotides are TGCAGTGCTAGATCGGGTTCTAGCGGCGGGGATACGCAGTATTTT. The chain recombines TRBV20-1 with TRBJ2-3; 7 bases line up with TRBD2. After removal of 2 bases from V and 6 bases from J, the junction contained 11 bases not matched to a gene. Germline V gene lookup returns CDR1 DFQATT and CDR2 SNEGSKA (reference sequence). There are 15 residues in the CDR3.